This T cell receptor (beta chain) appears in the sequencing data of a study of beta chain features in type 1 diabetes. Whole-study context: Comparable age, gender and cell yields were observed in patients relative to healthy donors. All samples combined gave roughly 100,000,000 sorted cells for examination.

As concerns this clone: Its antigen is currently unknown.

The study's findings and limits: Moderate but significant shortening of TCRB CDR3s was recorded in all four CD4+ subsets from Type 1 diabetes patients. The similarity of naive, central memory and Treg TCRB repertoires appeared greater among patients than among healthy donors. The influence of HLA type on TCRB rearrangement stayed undetermined.

This CDR3 is 13 amino acids long. Germline CDR1 is GTSNPN and CDR2 is SVGIG (reference sequence). Unmatched junction bases numbered 7, after V lost 2 bases and J lost 7 bases. Every isolated RNA sample was fully reverse transcribed, so sequencing captured expressed TCRB transcripts. The method was immunoSEQ multiplex PCR; TCRdb's version includes in-frame clones alone and lacks a portion of them. The sample shows hundreds of thousands of clones, around 9.9% of them seen only once. This TCR derives from a man under 40 with type 1 diabetes. Sequences were obtained from naive CD4+ T cells from blood. V and J are TRBV30 and TRBJ1-2; 7 nucleotides align to TRBD1. CDR3 bases: TGTGCCTGGAGTACCCGACAGGGAGGTGGCTACACCTTC. Translating gives CAWSTRQGGGYTF.